This TCR beta chain emerged from a study of T cells in Graves' hyperthyroidism and ophthalmopathy. Each diagnosis was grounded in clinical symptoms, serum thyroxine and TRAb, thyroid ultrasound, and orbital computed tomography. Amplification of TCR beta CDR3 regions used RNA as the template. Using the HTBI primer set, a first-round RT-PCR was run on the TCR CDR3. TCRdb analysed the multiplex PCR reads with MiXCR anew, one entry per CDR3 protein. The sample lists some 500,000 distinct CDR3 sequences, around a quarter occurring once. The CDR3 consists of 16 residues. Deletions cut 2 bases from V and 4 bases from J, with 17 bases between. Germline V gene data show CDR1 as MNHEY and CDR2 as SVGEGT.

The TCR sequence derives from a young woman with Graves' ophthalmopathy. The chain recombines TRBV6-2 or TRBV6-3 with TRBJ2-5; D is perhaps TRBD2 (5 bases). Sequenced sample: blood. The CDR3 region is CASSYRAVYGGETQYF. The CDR3 nucleotides are TGTGCCAGCAGTTACCGAGCGGTCTACGGTGGAGAGACCCAGTACTTC.